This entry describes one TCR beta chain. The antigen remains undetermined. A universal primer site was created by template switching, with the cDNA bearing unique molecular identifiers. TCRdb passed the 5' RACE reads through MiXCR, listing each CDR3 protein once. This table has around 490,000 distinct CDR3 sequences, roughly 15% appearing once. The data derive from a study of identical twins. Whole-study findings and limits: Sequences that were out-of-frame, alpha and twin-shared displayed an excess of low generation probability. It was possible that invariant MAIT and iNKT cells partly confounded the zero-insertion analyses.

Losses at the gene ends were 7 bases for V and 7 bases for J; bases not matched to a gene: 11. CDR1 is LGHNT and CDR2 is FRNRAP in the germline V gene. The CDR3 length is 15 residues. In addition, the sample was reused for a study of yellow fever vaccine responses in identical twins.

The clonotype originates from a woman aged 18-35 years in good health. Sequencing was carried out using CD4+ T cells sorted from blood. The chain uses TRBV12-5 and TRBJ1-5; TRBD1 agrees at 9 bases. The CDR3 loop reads CASDPGQGFEQPQHF. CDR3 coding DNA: TGTGCTAGTGATCCCGGACAGGGGTTTGAGCAGCCCCAGCATTTT.